The clone carrying this T cell receptor beta chain was detected a few times. V dropped 3 bases and J dropped 6; count of bases not matched to a gene: 9. From germline, CDR1 is SGHRS and CDR2 YFSETQ. The CDR3 extends over 15 amino acids. This sample is part of a study of blood T cell repertoires in COVID-19. For the study at large: Some COVID-19 samples were acute and others convalescent; all came from the United States, Italy and Spain.

Study processing details: Reference gene primer amplification gave nucleated cell count estimates. Method: immunoSEQ multiplex PCR; TCRdb's copy keeps in-frame clones and lacks some. V, J and clone size derive from that table, while D and trimming were established from the DNA sequence. Among about 47,000 clones listed, 70% to 90% were seen once. The V and J genes are TRBV5-1 and TRBJ1-1; 9 nucleotides match TRBD1. What was sequenced was peripheral blood. This sequence was found in a man aged 45-60 years with active COVID-19. The DNA for the CDR3 is TGCGCCAGCAGCTCCCAGGACAGGGGAAGGGCTGAAGCTTTCTTT. It codes for CASSSQDRGRAEAFF.